This T cell receptor (beta chain) was sequenced for a study of cytomegalovirus exposure and HLA in healthy donors. Study information: T cells numbering about 200 million yielded 90 million to 140 million unique TCR beta sequences in an earlier analysis.

Germline trimming cut 1 base from V and 1 base from J; bases unmatched to any gene: 3. Germline CDR1 reads SGDLS; CDR2 reads YYNGEE. The CDR3 covers 16 residues. PCR was performed using 60 Vbeta and 13 Jbeta primers. TCRdb's copy holds only in-frame clones and misses some; the assay was immunoSEQ multiplex PCR. The sample consists of approximately 110,000 clones, about 80% of them appearing once. The study, taken as a whole, reports: Diagnosis of cytomegalovirus status made by the classifier reportedly showed high specificity and sensitivity. Of the V segments, some could not be distinguished, including TRBV6-2 and TRBV6-3, and were excluded. Differences between HLA loci emerged in a later analysis of TCR association rates, with DRB1 most and HLA-C fewest.

As concerns this clone: Its antigen remains unknown.

This clonotype was obtained from a woman between 45 and 60 years old in good health and CMV-seropositive. V is TRBV9 and J is TRBJ2-1, with TRBD2 identical over 9 bases. The sequenced sample was PBMCs. DNA for the CDR3: TGTGCCAGCAGCGTACACCTAGCGGGGTCCTACAATGAGCAGTTCTTC. Its translation is CASSVHLAGSYNEQFF.